This paragraph covers one T cell receptor (beta chain) sequence. This sample is part of a study of shared clonotypes between healthy human individuals. About the study: The plates for each donor numbered three CD4 naive, three CD4 memory, two CD8 naive and one CD8 memory.

Repertoires were generated with immunoSEQ multiplex PCR, while TCRdb's copy carries only in-frame clones and drops some. The repertoire consists of millions of clones, with approximately 94% occurring once and the leading ten covering about 1.1%. Terminally differentiated effector memory CD45RA+ cells were excluded by CCR7 positive selection of CD45RO-negative cells. V lost 4 bases and J lost 5; bases outside the gene matches: 10. Germline values: CDR1 SGHKS, CDR2 YYEKEE (reference sequence). CDR3 length: 15 residues. This clonotype was obtained from a man aged 18 to 30 in good health. Sequencing was done on a sample of naive CD8+ T cells sorted from blood. This chain joins TRBV5-5 and TRBJ2-5; TRBD1 agrees at 8 bases. The CDR3 sequence is CASSNPGGAEETQYF. Here the CDR3 DNA reads TGTGCCAGCAGCAACCCAGGGGGCGCGGAGGAGACCCAGTACTTC.